This T cell receptor (beta chain) was sequenced in a study of T cell repertoires in cytomegalovirus infection. Study-wide results and limits: Cumulative public TCR beta family frequency identified carriers of CMV plus the relevant HLA.

TCRdb passed the reads through MiXCR, listing each CDR3 protein once. The sample includes around 770,000 distinct CDR3 sequences, under 35% of them seen just once. The length of the CDR3 is 14 residues. With 4 bases clipped from V and 4 bases from J, the junction kept 3 bases outside the gene matches. CDR1 is SGHRS and CDR2 is YFSETQ in the germline V gene. With respect to this clonotype: Its antigen is as yet unknown.

This TCR was recovered from a human donor in good health (CMV status not recorded). Some clones in this sample may be carry-over from other donors' samples. The input for sequencing was cultured CD8+ T cells from PBMCs, taken from culture after CMV antigen stimulation. The rearrangement uses TRBV5-1 and TRBJ1-1; 11 nucleotides line up with TRBD1. CDR3 DNA: TGCGCCAGCAGCGGAGGGACAGGGGGCACTGAAGCTTTCTTT. Its translation is CASSGGTGGTEAFF.